This entry concerns a single TCR beta chain. These data are taken from a study of blood T cell repertoires in COVID-19. Authors' data handling: It was from reference gene primer amplification that nucleated cell counts were estimated. The repertoire was sequenced with immunoSEQ multiplex PCR; TCRdb's copy has only in-frame clones and lacks some. The D gene and trimming were derived from the DNA, and the V and J assignments and clone size from that table. In the table there are roughly 250,000 clones, roughly 90% of which are singletons. From germline, CDR1 is LGHDT and CDR2 YNNKEL (reference sequence). CDR3 length: 13 amino acids. The V end was cut by 6 bases, the J end by 8 bases, with 13 bases between.

Sequenced input: peripheral blood. The sequence came from a woman in her 40s who had recovered from COVID-19. The chain joins TRBV3-1 (or the pseudogene TRBV3-2) to TRBJ2-2; tentatively, D is TRBD2 (5 bases). The CDR3 reads CASRLSGSGELFF. The CDR3 nucleotides are TGTGCCAGCAGACTCTCGGGATCGGGGGAGCTGTTTTTT.